The clone carrying this TCR beta chain was observed a handful of times. V shed 3 bases and J 3 bases; nucleotides not matched to a gene: 10. Germline CDR1 reads MNHEY; CDR2 reads SVGEGT. The CDR3 loop spans 19 amino acids. A single record per CDR3 protein comes from TCRdb applying MiXCR to the RT-PCR reads. Among about 480,000 distinct CDR3 sequences listed, approximately 11% were seen once. These data come from a study of response to subunit inactivated influenza vaccine. Specimen: PBMCs from blood, collected 40 to 50 days after vaccination. The chain combines TRBV6-2 or TRBV6-3 with TRBJ2-2; 13 bases agree with TRBD2. The TCR was taken from a man aged 45-60 years who received an inactivated influenza vaccine. The CDR3 coding sequence is TGTGCCAGCAGTTATGGGACTAGCGGGAAGGTGTGGGACACCGGGGAGCTGTTTTTT. Its translation is CASSYGTSGKVWDTGELFF.